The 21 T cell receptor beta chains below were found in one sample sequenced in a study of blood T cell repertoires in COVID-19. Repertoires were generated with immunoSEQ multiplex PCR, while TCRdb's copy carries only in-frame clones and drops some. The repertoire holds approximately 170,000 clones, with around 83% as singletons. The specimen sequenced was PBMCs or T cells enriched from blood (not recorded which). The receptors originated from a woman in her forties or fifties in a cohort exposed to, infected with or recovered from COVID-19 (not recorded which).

CDR3 region: CSVDTSGRVTGEQFF. CDR3 coding DNA: TGCAGCGTAGATACTAGCGGGAGGGTCACTGGTGAGCAGTTCTTC. The chain has TRBV29-1 and TRBJ2-1, with 13 nucleotides matching TRBD2. The CDR3 length is 15 residues. J was trimmed by 9 bases and V by 6 bases; bases with no gene match: 11. Germline CDR1 reads SQVTM; CDR2 reads ANQGSEA.

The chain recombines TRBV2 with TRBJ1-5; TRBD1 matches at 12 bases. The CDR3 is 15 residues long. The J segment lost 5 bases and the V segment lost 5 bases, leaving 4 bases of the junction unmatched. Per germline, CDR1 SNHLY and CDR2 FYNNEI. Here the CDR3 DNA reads TGTGCCAGCAGTCCGGGACAGGGGGCTTATCAGCCCCAGCATTTT. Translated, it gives CASSPGQGAYQPQHF.

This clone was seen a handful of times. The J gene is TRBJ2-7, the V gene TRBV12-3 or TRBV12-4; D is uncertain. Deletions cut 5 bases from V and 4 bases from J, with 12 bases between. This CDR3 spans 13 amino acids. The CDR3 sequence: CASSPPGSYEQYF. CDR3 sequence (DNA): TGTGCCAGCAGTCCCCCAGGTTCTTACGAGCAGTACTTC.

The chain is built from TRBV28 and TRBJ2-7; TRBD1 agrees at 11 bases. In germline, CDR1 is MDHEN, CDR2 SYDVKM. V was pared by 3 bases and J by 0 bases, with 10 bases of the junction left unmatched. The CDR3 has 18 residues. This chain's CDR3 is CASSFGPKDRGHSYEQYF. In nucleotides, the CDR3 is TGTGCCAGCAGTTTTGGGCCGAAGGACAGGGGGCACTCCTACGAGCAGTACTTC.

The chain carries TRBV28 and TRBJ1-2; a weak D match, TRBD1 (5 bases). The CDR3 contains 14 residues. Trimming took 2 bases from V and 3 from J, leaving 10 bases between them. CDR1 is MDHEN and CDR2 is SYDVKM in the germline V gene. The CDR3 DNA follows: TGTGCCAGCAGTTTAGGGGCAGGCTACTATGGCTACACCTTC. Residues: CASSLGAGYYGYTF.

The CDR3 loop reads CASSFLAGGRQETQYF. Here the CDR3 DNA reads TGTGCCAGCAGCTTTCTAGCGGGGGGACGTCAAGAGACCCAGTACTTC. The chain joins TRBV7-9 to TRBJ2-5; 11 nucleotides align to TRBD2. Germline values: CDR1 SEHNR, CDR2 FQNEAQ (reference sequence). The V segment lost 3 bases and the J segment 2 bases; nucleotides outside the gene matches: 5. The CDR3 is 16 amino acids.

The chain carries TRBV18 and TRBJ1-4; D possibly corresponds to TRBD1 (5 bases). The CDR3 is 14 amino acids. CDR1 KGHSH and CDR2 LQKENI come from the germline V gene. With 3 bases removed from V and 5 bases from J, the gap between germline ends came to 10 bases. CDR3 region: CASSPGAENEKLFF. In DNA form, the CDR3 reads TGTGCCAGCTCACCTGGGGCAGAAAATGAAAAACTGTTTTTT. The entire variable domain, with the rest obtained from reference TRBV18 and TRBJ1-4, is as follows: NAGVMQNPRHLVRRRGQEARLRCSPMKGHSHVYWYRQLPEEGLKFMVYLQKENIIDESGMPKERFSAEFPKEGPSILRIQQVVRGDSAAYFCASSPGAENEKLFFGSGTQLSVL.

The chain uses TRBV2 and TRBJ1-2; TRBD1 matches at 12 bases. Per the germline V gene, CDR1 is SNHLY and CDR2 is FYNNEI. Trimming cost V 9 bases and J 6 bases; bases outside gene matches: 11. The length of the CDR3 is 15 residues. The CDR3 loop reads CASLGTGGNNNGYTF. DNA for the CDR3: TGTGCCAGTTTAGGGACAGGGGGCAATAATAATGGCTACACCTTC.

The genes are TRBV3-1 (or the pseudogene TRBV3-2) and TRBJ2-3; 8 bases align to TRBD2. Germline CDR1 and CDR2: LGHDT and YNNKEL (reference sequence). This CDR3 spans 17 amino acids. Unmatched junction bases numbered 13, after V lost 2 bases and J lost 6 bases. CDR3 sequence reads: CASSQYDAGGFRDTQYF. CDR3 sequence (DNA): TGTGCCAGCAGCCAATACGATGCGGGAGGTTTTAGGGATACGCAGTATTTT.

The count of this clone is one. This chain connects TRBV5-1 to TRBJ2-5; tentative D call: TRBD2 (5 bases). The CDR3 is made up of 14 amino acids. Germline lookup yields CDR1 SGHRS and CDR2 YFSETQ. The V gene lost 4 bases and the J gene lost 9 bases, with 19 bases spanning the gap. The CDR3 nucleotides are TGCGCCAGCAGCCCCTCATCTAAGACGGAGGCCCAGTACTTC. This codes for CASSPSSKTEAQYF. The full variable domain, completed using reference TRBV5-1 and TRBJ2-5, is KAGVTQTPRYLIKTRGQQVTLSCSPISGHRSVSWYQQTPGQGLQFLFEYFSETQRNKGNFPGRFSGRQFSNSRSEMNVSTLELGDSALYLCASSPSSKTEAQYFGPGTRLLVL.

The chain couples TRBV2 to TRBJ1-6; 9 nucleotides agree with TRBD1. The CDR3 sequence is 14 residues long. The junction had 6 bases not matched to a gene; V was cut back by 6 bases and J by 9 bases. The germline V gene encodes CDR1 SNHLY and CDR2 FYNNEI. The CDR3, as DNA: TGTGCCAGCAGCGCCGGGACAGGGACTTCACCCCTCCACTTT. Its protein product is CASSAGTGTSPLHF.

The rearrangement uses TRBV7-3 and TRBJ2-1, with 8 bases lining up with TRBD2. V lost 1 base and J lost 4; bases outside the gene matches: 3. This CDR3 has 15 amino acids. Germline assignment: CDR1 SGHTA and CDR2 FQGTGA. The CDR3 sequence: CASSLILAGYNEQFF. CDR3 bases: TGTGCCAGCAGCTTAATCCTAGCGGGTTACAATGAGCAGTTCTTC. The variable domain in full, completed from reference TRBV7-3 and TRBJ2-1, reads GAGVSQTPSNKVTEKGKYVELRCDPISGHTALYWYRQSLGQGPEFLIYFQGTGAADDSGLPNDRFFAVRPEGSVSTLKIQRTERGDSAVYLCASSLILAGYNEQFFGPGTRLTVL.

CDR3 DNA: TGTGCCAGCTGCTCCGGGACAGGGGTAGTTAATGAAGCTTTCTTT. Translation: CASCSGTGVVNEAFF. The rearrangement uses TRBV27 and TRBJ1-1; 10 bases line up with TRBD1. V trimming: 8 bases; J trimming: 7 bases; junction bases outside the gene matches: 13. The CDR3 extends over 15 amino acids. Germline values: CDR1 MNHEY, CDR2 SMNVEV (reference sequence).

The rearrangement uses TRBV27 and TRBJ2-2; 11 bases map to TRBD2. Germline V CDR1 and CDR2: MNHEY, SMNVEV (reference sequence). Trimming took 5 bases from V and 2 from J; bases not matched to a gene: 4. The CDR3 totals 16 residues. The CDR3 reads CASSPTSGVNTGELFF. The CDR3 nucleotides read TGTGCCAGCAGTCCGACTAGCGGGGTTAACACCGGGGAGCTGTTTTTT.

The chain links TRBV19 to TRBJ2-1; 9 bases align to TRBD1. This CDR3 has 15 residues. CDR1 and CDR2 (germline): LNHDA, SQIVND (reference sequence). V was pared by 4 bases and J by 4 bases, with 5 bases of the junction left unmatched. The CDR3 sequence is CASSTGTGFYNEQFF. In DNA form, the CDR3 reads TGTGCCAGTAGTACCGGGACAGGGTTTTACAATGAGCAGTTCTTC.

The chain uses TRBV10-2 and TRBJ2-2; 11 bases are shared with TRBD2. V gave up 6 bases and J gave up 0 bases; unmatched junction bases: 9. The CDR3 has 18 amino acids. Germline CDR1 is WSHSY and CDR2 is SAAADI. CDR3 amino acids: CASRDSLAGATNTGELFF. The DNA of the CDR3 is TGCGCCAGCAGGGACTCACTAGCGGGAGCAACGAACACCGGGGAGCTGTTTTTT.

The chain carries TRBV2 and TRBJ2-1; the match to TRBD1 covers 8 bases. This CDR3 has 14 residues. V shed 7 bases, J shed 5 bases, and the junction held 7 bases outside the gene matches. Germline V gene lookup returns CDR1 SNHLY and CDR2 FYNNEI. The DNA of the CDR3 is TGTGCCAGCAATCACCGGGACAGGAACAATGAGCAGTTCTTC. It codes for CASNHRDRNNEQFF.

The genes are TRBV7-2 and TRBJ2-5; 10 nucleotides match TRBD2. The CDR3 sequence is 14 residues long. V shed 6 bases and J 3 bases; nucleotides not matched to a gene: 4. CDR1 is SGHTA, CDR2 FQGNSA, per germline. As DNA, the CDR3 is TGTGCCAGCAGTAGCGGGGGGAAAGAAGAGACCCAGTACTTC. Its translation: CASSSGGKEETQYF.

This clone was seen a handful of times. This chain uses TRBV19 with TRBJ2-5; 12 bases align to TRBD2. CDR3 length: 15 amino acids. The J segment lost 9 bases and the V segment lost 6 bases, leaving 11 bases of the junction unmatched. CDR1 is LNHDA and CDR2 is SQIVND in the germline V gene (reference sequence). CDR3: CASSLLAGGPISQYF. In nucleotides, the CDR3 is TGTGCCAGTAGCTTACTAGCGGGGGGCCCTATCTCCCAGTACTTC.

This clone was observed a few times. CDR3 bases: TGTGCCAGCAGTTCGCCCGGACTAGCGGTTTACGAGCAGTACTTC. Amino acid sequence: CASSSPGLAVYEQYF. The rearrangement uses TRBV28 and TRBJ2-7; 10 nucleotides align to TRBD2. The CDR3 spans 15 residues. With 4 bases clipped from V and 4 bases from J, the junction kept 7 bases outside the gene matches. Germline CDR1 and CDR2: MDHEN and SYDVKM.

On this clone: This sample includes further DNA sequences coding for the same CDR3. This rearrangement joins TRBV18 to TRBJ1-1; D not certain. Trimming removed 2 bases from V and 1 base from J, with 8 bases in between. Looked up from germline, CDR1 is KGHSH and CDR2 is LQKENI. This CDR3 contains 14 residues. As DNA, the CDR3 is TGTGCCAGCTCACCAGGCCTAGAGAACACTGAAGCTTTCTTT. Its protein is CASSPGLENTEAFF.